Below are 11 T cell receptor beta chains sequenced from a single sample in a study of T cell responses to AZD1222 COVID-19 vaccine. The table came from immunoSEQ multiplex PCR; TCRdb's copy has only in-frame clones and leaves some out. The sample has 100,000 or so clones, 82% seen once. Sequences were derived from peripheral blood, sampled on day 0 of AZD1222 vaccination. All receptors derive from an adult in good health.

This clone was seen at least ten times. The CDR3 sequence is CASSPTGGQPQHF. The CDR3, as DNA: TGTGCCAGCTCTCCGACCGGCGGCCAGCCCCAGCATTTT. The genes are TRBV18 and TRBJ1-5; no clear D. This CDR3 region has 13 residues. Trimming left V 6 bases short and J 7 bases short, with 13 bases between. Looked up from germline, CDR1 is KGHSH and CDR2 is LQKENI.

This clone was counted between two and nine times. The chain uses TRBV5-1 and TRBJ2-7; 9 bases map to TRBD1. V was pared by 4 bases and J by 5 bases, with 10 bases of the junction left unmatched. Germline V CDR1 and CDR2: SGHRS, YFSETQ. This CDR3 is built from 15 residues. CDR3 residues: CASSQQTGGMDEQYF. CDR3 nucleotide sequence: TGCGCCAGCAGCCAACAGACAGGGGGTATGGACGAGCAGTACTTC.

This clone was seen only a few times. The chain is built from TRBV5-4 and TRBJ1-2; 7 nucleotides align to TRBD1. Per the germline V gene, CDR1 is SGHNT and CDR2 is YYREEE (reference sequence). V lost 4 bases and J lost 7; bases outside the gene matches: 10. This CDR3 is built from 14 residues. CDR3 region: CASSVGGGFSGYTF. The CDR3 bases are TGTGCCAGCAGCGTAGGGGGCGGATTTTCTGGCTACACCTTC.

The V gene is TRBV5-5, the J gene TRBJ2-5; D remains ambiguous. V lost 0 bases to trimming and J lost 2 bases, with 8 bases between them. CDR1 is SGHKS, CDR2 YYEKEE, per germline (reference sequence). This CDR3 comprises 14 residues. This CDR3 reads CASSLEGRQETQYF. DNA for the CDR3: TGTGCCAGCAGCTTGGAAGGCAGGCAAGAGACCCAGTACTTC.

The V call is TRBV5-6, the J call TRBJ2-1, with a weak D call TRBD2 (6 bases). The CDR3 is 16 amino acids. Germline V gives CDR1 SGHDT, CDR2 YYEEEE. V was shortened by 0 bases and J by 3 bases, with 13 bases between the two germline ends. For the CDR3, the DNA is TGTGCCAGCAGCTTGGCTCACCGCGGGGACTACAATGAGCAGTTCTTC. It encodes CASSLAHRGDYNEQFF.

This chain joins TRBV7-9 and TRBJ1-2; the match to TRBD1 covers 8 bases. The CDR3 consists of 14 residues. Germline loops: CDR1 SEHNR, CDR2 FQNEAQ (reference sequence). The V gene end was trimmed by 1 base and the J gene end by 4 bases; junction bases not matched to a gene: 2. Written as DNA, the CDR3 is TGTGCCAGCAGCTTAGGGACAGGGTTCTATGGCTACACCTTC. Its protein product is CASSLGTGFYGYTF. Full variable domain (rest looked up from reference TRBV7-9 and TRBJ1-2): DTGVSQNPRHKITKRGQNVTFRCDPISEHNRLYWYRQTLGQGPEFLTYFQNEAQLEKSRLLSDRFSAERPKGSFSTLEIQRTEQGDSAMYLCASSLGTGFYGYTFGSGTRLTVV.

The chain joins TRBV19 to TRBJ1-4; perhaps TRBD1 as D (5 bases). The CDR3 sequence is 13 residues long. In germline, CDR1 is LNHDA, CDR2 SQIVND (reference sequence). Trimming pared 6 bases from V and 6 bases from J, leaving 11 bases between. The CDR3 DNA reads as TGTGCCAGTAGCCTCCGGGACGATGAAAAACTGTTTTTT. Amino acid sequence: CASSLRDDEKLFF.

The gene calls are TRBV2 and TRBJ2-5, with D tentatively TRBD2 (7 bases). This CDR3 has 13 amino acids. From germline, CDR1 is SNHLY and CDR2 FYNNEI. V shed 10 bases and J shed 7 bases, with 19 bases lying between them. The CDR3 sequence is CATGGRGFATQYF. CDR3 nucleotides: TGTGCCACCGGGGGGCGGGGATTCGCGACCCAGTACTTC.

CDR3 coding DNA: TGTGCCAGCAGTGAAGCGCTTGTGGTGGGGGCTACGCAGTATTTT. Protein product: CASSEALVVGATQYF. The chain links TRBV2 to TRBJ2-3, with D possibly TRBD1 on 6 matching bases. The CDR3 covers 15 residues. V was shortened by 0 bases and J by 8 bases, with 15 bases between the two germline ends. CDR1 is SNHLY, CDR2 FYNNEI, per germline.

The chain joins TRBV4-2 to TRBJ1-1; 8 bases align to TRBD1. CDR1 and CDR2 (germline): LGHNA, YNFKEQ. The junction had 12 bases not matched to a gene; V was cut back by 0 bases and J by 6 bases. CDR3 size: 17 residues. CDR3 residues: CASSQDPRDRFFSEAFF. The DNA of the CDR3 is TGTGCCAGCAGCCAAGATCCGCGGGACAGGTTTTTTTCTGAAGCTTTCTTT.

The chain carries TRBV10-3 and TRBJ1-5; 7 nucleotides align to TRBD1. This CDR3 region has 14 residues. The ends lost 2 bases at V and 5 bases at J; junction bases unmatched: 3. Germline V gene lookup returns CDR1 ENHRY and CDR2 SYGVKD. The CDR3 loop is CAISENRGDQPQHF. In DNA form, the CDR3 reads TGTGCCATCAGTGAGAACAGGGGAGATCAGCCCCAGCATTTT.